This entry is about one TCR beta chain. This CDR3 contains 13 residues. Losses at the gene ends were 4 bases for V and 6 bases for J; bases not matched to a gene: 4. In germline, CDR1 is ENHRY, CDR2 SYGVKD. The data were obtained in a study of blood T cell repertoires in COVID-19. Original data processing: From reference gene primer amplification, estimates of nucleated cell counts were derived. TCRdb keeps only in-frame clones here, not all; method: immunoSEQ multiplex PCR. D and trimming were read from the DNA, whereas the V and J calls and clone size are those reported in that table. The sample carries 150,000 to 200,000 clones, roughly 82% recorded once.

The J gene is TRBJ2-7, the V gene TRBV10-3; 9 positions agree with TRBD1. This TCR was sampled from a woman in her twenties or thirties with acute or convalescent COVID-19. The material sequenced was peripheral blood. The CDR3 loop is CAISGNRGLEQYF. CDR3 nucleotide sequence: TGTGCCATCAGTGGGAACAGGGGGCTCGAGCAGTACTTC.